The 17 T cell receptor beta chains presented below share a single source sample, sequenced in a study of blood T cell repertoires in COVID-19. TCRdb's copy holds only in-frame clones and misses some; the assay was immunoSEQ multiplex PCR. The data show 200,000 to 250,000 clones, about 90% seen once. The material sequenced was peripheral blood. Every receptor here comes from a woman in her sixties or seventies with acute or convalescent COVID-19.

This clone was counted between two and nine times. This sequence joins TRBV19 and TRBJ1-1; a weak D match, TRBD1 (6 bases). CDR1 is LNHDA, CDR2 SQIVND, per germline (reference sequence). V shed 8 bases and J shed 4 bases, with 17 bases lying between them. There are 14 residues in the CDR3. DNA for the CDR3: TGTGCCAGTGGCTTCGGGGGGGCGGGCACTGAAGCTTTCTTT. Translation: CASGFGGAGTEAFF.

The chain uses TRBV5-6 and TRBJ2-7; 10 nucleotides line up with TRBD2. V lost 6 bases and J lost 4; bases outside the gene matches: 7. Germline lookup yields CDR1 SGHDT and CDR2 YYEEEE. The CDR3 length is 14 residues. The DNA for the CDR3 is TGTGCCAGCACTGGAGCTAGCGGGAGTTACGAGCAGTACTTC. It codes for CASTGASGSYEQYF. The variable domain in full, with the rest retrieved from reference TRBV5-6 and TRBJ2-7, is DAGVTQSPTHLIKTRGQQVTLRCSPKSGHDTVSWYQQALGQGPQFIFQYYEEEERQRGNFPDRFSGHQFPNYSSELNVNALLLGDSALYLCASTGASGSYEQYFGPGTRLTVT.

V gene TRBV29-1 combines with J gene TRBJ2-7; TRBD1 agrees at 7 bases. Germline V gives CDR1 SQVTM, CDR2 ANQGSEA. The V segment lost 1 base and the J segment 6 bases; nucleotides outside the gene matches: 9. The CDR3 is 14 residues long. The CDR3 loop reads CSVEGQGDAGEQYF. As DNA, the CDR3 is TGCAGCGTTGAAGGTCAGGGGGACGCAGGCGAGCAGTACTTC.

The gene calls are TRBV6-1 and TRBJ2-2; weak D call: TRBD2 (5 bases). CDR1 is MNHNS, CDR2 SASEGT, per germline. Trimming stripped 1 base from V and 7 bases from J, with 13 bases between. The CDR3 loop spans 15 amino acids. The CDR3 DNA follows: TGTGCCAGCAGTGAAGGCCGAGGAAGCGGCGGGGAGCTGTTTTTT. Translated, it gives CASSEGRGSGGELFF.

The CDR3 DNA reads TGTGCCAGCAGCGCATTAAGACAGGGGAGCTACACCTTC. This translates into CASSALRQGSYTF. V usage is TRBV2 and J usage is TRBJ1-2; 8 positions agree with TRBD1. Per germline, CDR1 SNHLY and CDR2 FYNNEI. V lost 6 bases and J lost 9; bases outside the gene matches: 9. The CDR3 runs to 13 residues.

CDR3 DNA sequence: TGTGCCAGCAGCTGGTCCGGGACACCCGGGGAGACCCAGTACTTC. Its translation is CASSWSGTPGETQYF. V gene TRBV5-4 combines with J gene TRBJ2-5; tentative D call: TRBD1 (6 bases). The CDR3 totals 15 residues. The ends were cut back, 3 bases at V and 5 bases at J, with 17 bases in the middle. CDR1 is SGHNT, CDR2 YYREEE, per germline (reference sequence).

This clone has just a few counts. The chain employs TRBV5-1 and TRBJ2-3; TRBD2 matches 11 bases. The CDR3 is made up of 14 amino acids. Germline CDR1 reads SGHRS; CDR2 reads YFSETQ. Trimming cost V 5 bases and J 7 bases; bases outside gene matches: 6. The CDR3 loop is CASRRTSGGNTQYF. CDR3 bases: TGCGCCAGCAGGAGAACTAGCGGGGGTAATACGCAGTATTTT. The full variable domain, in which reference TRBV5-1 and TRBJ2-3 provide the parts outside the CDR3, is KAGVTQTPRYLIKTRGQQVTLSCSPISGHRSVSWYQQTPGQGLQFLFEYFSETQRNKGNFPGRFSGRQFSNSRSEMNVSTLELGDSALYLCASRRTSGGNTQYFGPGTRLTVL.

V is TRBV27 and J is TRBJ2-3; weak D call: TRBD2 (6 bases). Between the trimmed V and J ends, which lost 8 bases and 4 bases, there was a span of 13 bases. Germline CDR1 is MNHEY and CDR2 is SMNVEV (reference sequence). This CDR3 has 13 amino acids. The CDR3 spells CASLRLGADTQYF. The DNA for the CDR3 is TGTGCCAGCTTAAGACTAGGAGCAGATACGCAGTATTTT.

The rearrangement links TRBV5-5 to TRBJ1-5; D not certain. CDR3 length equals 13 residues. Germline V gene sequence: CDR1 SGHKS, CDR2 YYEKEE (reference sequence). With 2 bases removed from V and 5 bases from J, the gap between germline ends came to 8 bases. DNA of the CDR3: TGTGCCAGCAGCTTCCGGGTTGATCAGCCCCAGCATTTT. It codes for CASSFRVDQPQHF.

The CDR3: CATSRGRQGAKDTQYF. CDR3 sequence (DNA): TGTGCCACCAGCAGGGGCAGACAGGGGGCTAAGGATACGCAGTATTTT. The J gene is TRBJ2-3, the V gene TRBV15; TRBD1 agrees at 10 bases. The germline CDR1 and CDR2 sequences are LNHNV and YYDKDF (reference sequence). The CDR3 totals 16 residues. V gave up 3 bases and J gave up 6 bases; unmatched junction bases: 9.

The chain employs TRBV18 and TRBJ1-1; 7 nucleotides agree with TRBD1. Losses at the gene ends were 5 bases for V and 12 bases for J; bases not matched to a gene: 6. This CDR3 is 11 amino acids long. Looked up from germline, CDR1 is KGHSH and CDR2 is LQKENI. CDR3 DNA: TGTGCCAGCTCAGCCCGGGACAGCACTTTCTTT. Translation gives CASSARDSTFF.

V gene TRBV7-3 combines with J gene TRBJ1-1, with D perhaps matching TRBD1 (5 bases). The germline gives CDR1 SGHTA, CDR2 FQGTGA. Trimming pared 6 bases from V and 0 bases from J, leaving 8 bases between. The CDR3 loop spans 13 amino acids. CDR3 amino acids: CASSQQVNTEAFF. In DNA form, the CDR3 reads TGTGCCAGCAGTCAACAGGTGAACACTGAAGCTTTCTTT. The complete variable domain, with remaining parts taken from reference TRBV7-3 and TRBJ1-1, reads GAGVSQTPSNKVTEKGKYVELRCDPISGHTALYWYRQSLGQGPEFLIYFQGTGAADDSGLPNDRFFAVRPEGSVSTLKIQRTERGDSAVYLCASSQQVNTEAFFGQGTRLTVV.

The chain couples TRBV6-6 to TRBJ1-1; 8 bases are a match to TRBD1. Germline trimming cut 5 bases from V and 1 base from J; bases unmatched to any gene: 3. This CDR3 is built from 14 residues. Looked up from germline, CDR1 is MNHNY and CDR2 is SVGAGI (reference sequence). The CDR3 loop is CASSTQGANTEAFF. In DNA form, the CDR3 reads TGTGCCAGCAGTACCCAGGGGGCGAACACTGAAGCTTTCTTT.

The chain is built from TRBV18 and TRBJ1-4; D ambiguous. Germline loops: CDR1 KGHSH, CDR2 LQKENI. The V end lost 3 bases, the J end lost 0 bases, and 2 bases lay between the germline ends. The CDR3 has 13 amino acids. CDR3 in DNA: TGTGCCAGCTCACCCTCAACTAATGAAAAACTGTTTTTT. This translates into CASSPSTNEKLFF.

The chain employs TRBV2 and TRBJ1-1; D gene unclear. Germline CDR1 SNHLY, CDR2 FYNNEI. The CDR3 is 14 residues long. The V end was cut by 7 bases, the J end by 4 bases, with 16 bases between. In DNA form, the CDR3 reads TGTGCCAGCAAAATCCCCGCAGGAAGCACTGAAGCTTTCTTT. Its protein product is CASKIPAGSTEAFF.

V is TRBV19 and J is TRBJ2-4; D perhaps matches TRBD2 (5 bases). The V end lost 2 bases, the J end lost 4 bases, and 9 bases lay between the germline ends. CDR3 length: 14 amino acids. Germline V CDR1 and CDR2: LNHDA, SQIVND (reference sequence). The CDR3 reads CASSIRGLKNIQYF. The CDR3 DNA reads as TGTGCCAGTAGTATAAGAGGGTTAAAAAACATTCAGTACTTC. The whole variable domain, filled in from reference TRBV19 and TRBJ2-4, reads DGGITQSPKYLFRKEGQNVTLSCEQNLNHDAMYWYRQDPGQGLRLIYYSQIVNDFQKGDIAEGYSVSREKKESFPLTVTSAQKNPTAFYLCASSIRGLKNIQYFGAGTRLSVL.

J is TRBJ1-5 and V is TRBV19; 8 bases are shared with TRBD1. The CDR3 has 20 residues. After removal of 0 bases from V and 0 bases from J, the junction contained 13 bases not matched to a gene. Germline lookup yields CDR1 LNHDA and CDR2 SQIVND (reference sequence). This CDR3 is CASSIDGRGRSGYSNQPQHF. CDR3 sequence (DNA): TGTGCCAGTAGTATAGATGGCAGGGGGCGCTCCGGTTATAGCAATCAGCCCCAGCATTTT.